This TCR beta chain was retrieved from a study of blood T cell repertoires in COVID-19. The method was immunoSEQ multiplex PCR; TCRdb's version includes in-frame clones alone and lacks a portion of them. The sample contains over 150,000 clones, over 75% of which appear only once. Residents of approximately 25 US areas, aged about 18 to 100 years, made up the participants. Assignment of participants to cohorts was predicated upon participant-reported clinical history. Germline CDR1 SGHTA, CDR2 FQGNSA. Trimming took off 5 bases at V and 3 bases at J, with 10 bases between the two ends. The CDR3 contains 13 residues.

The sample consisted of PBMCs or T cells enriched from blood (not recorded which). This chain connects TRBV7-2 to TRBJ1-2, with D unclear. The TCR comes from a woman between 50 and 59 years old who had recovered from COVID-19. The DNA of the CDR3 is TGTGCCAGCAGCCCAGGATCGGACTATGGCTACACCTTC. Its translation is CASSPGSDYGYTF. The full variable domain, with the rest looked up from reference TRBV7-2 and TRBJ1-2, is GAGVSQSPSNKVTEKGKDVELRCDPISGHTALYWYRQSLGQGLEFLIYFQGNSAPDKSGLPSDRFSAERTGGSVSTLTIQRTQQEDSAVYLCASSPGSDYGYTFGSGTRLTVV.